These 25 T cell receptor beta chains were sequenced from one sample in a study of monozygotic twins with cystic fibrosis. The repertoire was sequenced with immunoSEQ multiplex PCR; TCRdb's copy has only in-frame clones and lacks some. The sample has around 14,000 clones, around 84% seen once. The source material was blood. The receptors originated from a boy younger than 18 with cystic fibrosis.

V is TRBV28 and J is TRBJ2-5; D is ambiguous. CDR1 is MDHEN and CDR2 is SYDVKM in the germline V gene. This CDR3 is built from 16 residues. Deletions cut 4 bases from V and 5 bases from J, with 20 bases between. The CDR3 DNA is TGTGCCAGCAGTTCCCCCAGCCTCCCTCTTGGGGAGACCCAGTACTTC. Its protein is CASSSPSLPLGETQYF.

The chain carries TRBV5-6 and TRBJ2-2, with 7 positions matching TRBD1. The CDR3 runs to 16 residues. V trimming: 0 bases; J trimming: 3 bases; junction bases outside the gene matches: 5. Germline CDR1 reads SGHDT; CDR2 reads YYEEEE. The CDR3 sequence: CASSLAWDRDTGELFF. The DNA for the CDR3 is TGTGCCAGCAGCTTGGCTTGGGACAGAGACACCGGGGAGCTGTTTTTT. The entire variable domain, with the rest obtained from reference TRBV5-6 and TRBJ2-2, is as follows: DAGVTQSPTHLIKTRGQQVTLRCSPKSGHDTVSWYQQALGQGPQFIFQYYEEEERQRGNFPDRFSGHQFPNYSSELNVNALLLGDSALYLCASSLAWDRDTGELFFGEGSRLTVL.

The J gene is TRBJ2-3, the V gene TRBV5-1, with D perhaps matching TRBD1 (7 bases). The CDR3 spans 18 residues. Germline V gives CDR1 SGHRS, CDR2 YFSETQ. Trimming pared 6 bases from V and 2 bases from J, leaving 25 bases between. The DNA for the CDR3 is TGCGCCAGCAATTTATGGGGCACAGGAGGGGGCTTCACAGATACGCAGTATTTT. Protein product: CASNLWGTGGGFTDTQYF.

This rearrangement joins TRBV28 to TRBJ1-2, with D unclear. Trimming removed 1 base at V and 5 bases at J, with 5 bases between. The CDR3 consists of 12 residues. Germline loops: CDR1 MDHEN, CDR2 SYDVKM. The CDR3 sequence is CASSLSGYGYTF. CDR3 DNA: TGTGCCAGCAGTTTATCCGGGTATGGCTACACCTTC.

The V call is TRBV28, the J call TRBJ1-5; D is unclear. Germline V lookup: CDR1 MDHEN, CDR2 SYDVKM. This CDR3 has 16 residues. Trimming shortened V by 4 bases and J by 3 bases, and 16 bases separated the two germline ends. The CDR3 loop reads CASSSPRAYYNQPQHF. Written as DNA, the CDR3 is TGTGCCAGCAGTTCGCCCCGGGCCTACTACAATCAGCCCCAGCATTTT.

The chain recombines TRBV28 with TRBJ2-7; the match to TRBD2 covers 12 bases. Germline-derived CDR1 and CDR2 are MDHEN and SYDVKM. CDR3 length equals 16 residues. J was trimmed by 4 bases and V by 2 bases; bases with no gene match: 6. The CDR3 is CASSLPGTSGPYEQYF. Here the CDR3 DNA reads TGTGCCAGCAGTTTACCGGGGACTAGCGGGCCATACGAGCAGTACTTC.

This chain connects TRBV5-1 to TRBJ2-2, with 9 bases lining up with TRBD1. Germline CDR1 SGHRS, CDR2 YFSETQ. The CDR3 totals 13 residues. V trimming: 3 bases; J trimming: 6 bases; junction bases outside the gene matches: 0. CDR3 region: CASSWDRAGELFF. CDR3 nucleotide sequence: TGCGCCAGCAGCTGGGACAGGGCCGGGGAGCTGTTTTTT.

This clone appeared a few times. The chain has TRBV10-2 and TRBJ1-2; D remains ambiguous. Germline V gene data show CDR1 as WSHSY and CDR2 as SAAADI. The CDR3 runs 11 residues. V lost 3 bases to trimming and J lost 7 bases, with 6 bases between them. The DNA of the CDR3 is TGCGCCAGCAGTGAAGGGTTTGGCTACACCTTC. As protein: CASSEGFGYTF.

The chain joins TRBV29-1 to TRBJ2-1; D not certain. The CDR3 covers 12 residues. Germline values: CDR1 SQVTM, CDR2 ANQGSEA. Trimming shortened V by 4 bases and J by 6 bases, and 10 bases separated the two germline ends. CDR3 DNA sequence: TGCAGCGTTGCAAAGAGGATCAATGAGCAGTTCTTC. As protein: CSVAKRINEQFF.

This chain uses TRBV18 with TRBJ1-3, with TRBD1 matching over 8 bases. The CDR3 loop spans 16 amino acids. Germline-derived CDR1 and CDR2 are KGHSH and LQKENI. V lost 6 bases to trimming and J lost 1 base; unmatched junction nucleotides: 8. The CDR3 is CASSETGDGSGNTIYF. The DNA for the CDR3 is TGTGCCAGCTCCGAGACAGGGGATGGATCTGGAAACACCATATATTTT. Variable domain in full (rest from reference TRBV18 and TRBJ1-3): NAGVMQNPRHLVRRRGQEARLRCSPMKGHSHVYWYRQLPEEGLKFMVYLQKENIIDESGMPKERFSAEFPKEGPSILRIQQVVRGDSAAYFCASSETGDGSGNTIYFGEGSWLTVV.

The V call is TRBV18, the J call TRBJ1-2; 12 nucleotides line up with TRBD1. V trimming: 4 bases; J trimming: 4 bases; junction bases outside the gene matches: 13. The length of the CDR3 is 18 residues. Germline V lookup: CDR1 KGHSH, CDR2 LQKENI. CDR3 amino acids: CASSLTGTGGTSSYGYTF. CDR3 nucleotide sequence: TGTGCCAGCTCACTAACGGGGACAGGGGGCACATCGAGCTATGGCTACACCTTC.

The genes are TRBV27 and TRBJ2-5, with TRBD1 identical over 10 bases. Per germline, CDR1 MNHEY and CDR2 SMNVEV (reference sequence). J gave up 4 bases and V 0 bases, and 2 bases lay outside the gene matches. The CDR3 length is 15 residues. The chain's CDR3 is CASSLSGQGRETQYF. In DNA form, the CDR3 reads TGTGCCAGCAGTTTATCGGGACAGGGGAGAGAGACCCAGTACTTC.

In its sample, this clone was seen once. This chain uses TRBV4-1 with TRBJ2-1, with TRBD2 matching over 13 bases. Trimming at V came to 4 bases and at J to 0 bases, leaving 15 bases not matched to a gene. This CDR3 region has 21 residues. Looked up from germline, CDR1 is MGHRA and CDR2 is YSYEKL. The CDR3 sequence is CASSPGTSGASIPSSYNEQFF. DNA for the CDR3: TGCGCCAGCAGCCCAGGGACTAGCGGGGCATCCATCCCGAGCTCCTACAATGAGCAGTTCTTC.

The rearrangement links TRBV6-6 to TRBJ2-7; 9 nucleotides line up with TRBD1. The germline V gene has CDR1 MNHNY and CDR2 SVGAGI (reference sequence). Unmatched junction bases numbered 14, after V lost 8 bases and J lost 3 bases. The CDR3 runs to 16 residues. This CDR3 reads CASQIDRGTGFYEQYF. In DNA, the CDR3 is TGTGCCAGCCAGATAGACCGCGGGACAGGGTTCTACGAGCAGTACTTC.

This clone was counted a few times. V usage is TRBV2 and J usage is TRBJ1-3; D gene uncertain. This CDR3 is 13 amino acids long. Trimming pared 6 bases from V and 1 base from J, leaving 7 bases between. Germline values: CDR1 SNHLY, CDR2 FYNNEI. The CDR3 reads CASSPTSGNTIYF. The CDR3 coding sequence is TGTGCCAGCAGCCCCACATCTGGAAACACCATATATTTT.

The chain recombines TRBV29-1 with TRBJ1-2; D perhaps matches TRBD1 (5 bases). This CDR3 comprises 10 residues. The V gene lost 7 bases and the J gene lost 6 bases, with 9 bases spanning the gap. Germline V CDR1 and CDR2: SQVTM, ANQGSEA. The CDR3 DNA is TGCAGCGCCGACAGTCATGGCTACACCTTC. Translated, it gives CSADSHGYTF.

This chain joins TRBV11-2 and TRBJ2-1, with 12 bases that match TRBD2. This CDR3 is built from 17 residues. Germline trimming cut 3 bases from V and 10 bases from J; bases unmatched to any gene: 13. Germline V CDR1 and CDR2: SGHAT, FQNNGV. CDR3 amino acids: CASSFHSGTSGRHEQFF. The DNA for the CDR3 is TGTGCCAGCAGCTTCCACTCCGGGACTAGCGGGCGTCACGAGCAGTTCTTC. Full variable domain (remainder filled in from reference TRBV11-2 and TRBJ2-1): EAGVAQSPRYKIIEKRQSVAFWCNPISGHATLYWYQQILGQGPKLLIQFQNNGVVDDSQLPKDRFSAERLKGVDSTLKIQPAKLEDSAVYLCASSFHSGTSGRHEQFFGPGTRLTVL.

The chain carries TRBV4-2 and TRBJ2-5; 9 positions agree with TRBD1. With V trimmed by 0 bases and J by 4 bases, 6 bases remained unmatched. Germline-derived CDR1 and CDR2 are LGHNA and YNFKEQ. CDR3 size: 16 residues. CDR3 region: CASSQDPTGGAETQYF. The DNA of the CDR3 is TGTGCCAGCAGCCAAGACCCGACAGGGGGGGCAGAGACCCAGTACTTC.

The chain uses TRBV5-1 and TRBJ2-5; 13 nucleotides align to TRBD2. V shed 0 bases, J shed 2 bases, and the junction held 1 base outside the gene matches. The CDR3 is made up of 16 amino acids. Germline CDR1 and CDR2: SGHRS and YFSETQ. CDR3 DNA sequence: TGCGCCAGCAGCTTGGGGACTAGCGGGAGTCAAGAGACCCAGTACTTC. Its protein product is CASSLGTSGSQETQYF.

This clone showed up just once. The rearrangement joins TRBV27 to TRBJ2-3; 10 bases line up with TRBD2. CDR1 is MNHEY and CDR2 is SMNVEV in the germline V gene (reference sequence). V gave up 6 bases and J gave up 2 bases; unmatched junction bases: 14. The CDR3 has 18 amino acids. CDR3 bases: TGTGCCAGCAGCGATCCCCCAATAGCGGGGGGCACCACAGATACGCAGTATTTT. It is translated as CASSDPPIAGGTTDTQYF.

This sequence joins TRBV30 and TRBJ1-5; tentative D call: TRBD1 (6 bases). Germline CDR1 reads GTSNPN; CDR2 reads SVGIG (reference sequence). CDR3 length: 14 residues. CDR3 DNA: TGTGCTTACCGGCGGGGGGGCTCGAATCAGCCCCAGCATTTT. This codes for CAYRRGGSNQPQHF.

DNA for the CDR3: TGTGCCAGCAGCAGGCCCGTCAGGGGACCGAGGGGGGAGTCCCAGTACTTC. Residues: CASSRPVRGPRGESQYF. J is TRBJ2-5 and V is TRBV28, with D perhaps being TRBD1 or TRBD2 (6 bases each). With 6 bases removed from V and 9 bases from J, the gap between germline ends came to 29 bases. Germline loops: CDR1 MDHEN, CDR2 SYDVKM. This CDR3 has 17 residues.

The chain has TRBV18 and TRBJ1-1, with D tentatively TRBD1 (6 bases). Germline CDR1 and CDR2: KGHSH and LQKENI. The CDR3 covers 14 residues. Between the trimmed V and J ends, which lost 1 base and 7 bases, there was a span of 13 bases. The CDR3 sequence is CASSPRTEVHEAFF. Here the CDR3 DNA reads TGTGCCAGCTCACCACGGACAGAGGTTCATGAAGCTTTCTTT.

This clone has only a few counts. The chain has TRBV6-1 and TRBJ1-2; D is uncertain. CDR3 size: 15 residues. Trimming removed 8 bases from V and 4 bases from J, with 20 bases in between. Germline CDR1 reads MNHNS; CDR2 reads SASEGT. The CDR3 sequence is CASHKELLESYGYTF. In DNA form, the CDR3 reads TGTGCCAGCCATAAGGAACTACTCGAGAGCTATGGCTACACCTTC.

The chain is built from TRBV5-1 and TRBJ1-1; D gene uncertain. The CDR3 loop spans 15 amino acids. The V end lost 2 bases, the J end lost 1 base, and 12 bases lay between the germline ends. CDR1 is SGHRS, CDR2 YFSETQ, per germline. CDR3 nucleotide sequence: TGCGCCAGCAGCTTATCAGACGGGAAGAACACTGAAGCTTTCTTT. This sequence encodes CASSLSDGKNTEAFF. Variable domain in full (rest from reference TRBV5-1 and TRBJ1-1): KAGVTQTPRYLIKTRGQQVTLSCSPISGHRSVSWYQQTPGQGLQFLFEYFSETQRNKGNFPGRFSGRQFSNSRSEMNVSTLELGDSALYLCASSLSDGKNTEAFFGQGTRLTVV.